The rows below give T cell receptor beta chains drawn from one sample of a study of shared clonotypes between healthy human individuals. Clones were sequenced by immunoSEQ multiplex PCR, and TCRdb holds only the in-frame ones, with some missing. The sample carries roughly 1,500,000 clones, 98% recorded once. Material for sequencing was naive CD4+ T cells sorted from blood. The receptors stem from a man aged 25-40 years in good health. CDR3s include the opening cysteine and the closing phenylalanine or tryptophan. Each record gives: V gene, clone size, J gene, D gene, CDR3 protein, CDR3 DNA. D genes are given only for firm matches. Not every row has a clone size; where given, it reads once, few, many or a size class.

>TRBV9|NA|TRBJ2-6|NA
CASSRDTSGANVLTF
TGTGCCAGCAGCCGTGACACGTCTGGGGCCAACGTCCTGACTTTC
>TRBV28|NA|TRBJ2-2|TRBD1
CASTSFFPGQPNTGELFF
TGTGCCAGCACCAGTTTCTTCCCGGGACAGCCGAACACCGGGGAGCTGTTTTTT
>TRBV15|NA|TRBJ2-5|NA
CATSSMTVQETQYF
TGTGCCACCAGCAGCATGACAGTGCAAGAGACCCAGTACTTC
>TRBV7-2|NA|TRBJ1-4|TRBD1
CASSLRGGDEKLFF
TGTGCCAGCAGCCTCCGAGGGGGCGATGAAAAACTGTTTTTT
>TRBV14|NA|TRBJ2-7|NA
CASSQSGRRYEQYF
TGTGCCAGCAGCCAGTCCGGGAGAAGGTACGAGCAGTACTTC
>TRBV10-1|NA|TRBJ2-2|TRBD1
CASSEQGATGELFF
TGCGCCAGCAGTGAGCAGGGGGCGACCGGGGAGCTGTTTTTT
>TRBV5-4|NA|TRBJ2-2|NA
CASSLLGGDTGELFF
TGTGCCAGCAGCTTGCTGGGGGGCGACACCGGGGAGCTGTTTTTT
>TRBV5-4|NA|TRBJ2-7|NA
CASTPDSLSYEQYF
TGTGCCAGCACTCCGGACTCACTCAGCTACGAGCAGTACTTC
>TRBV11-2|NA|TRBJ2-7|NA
CASSLVIGGTSGEQYF
TGTGCCAGCAGCTTAGTAATTGGCGGGACCTCGGGGGAGCAGTACTTC
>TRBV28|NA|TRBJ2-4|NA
CASGITMLAKNIQYF
TGTGCCAGCGGAATTACTATGCTGGCCAAAAACATTCAGTACTTC
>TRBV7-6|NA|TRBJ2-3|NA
CASSLGGRDTQYF
TGTGCCAGCAGCTTGGGGGGCAGGGATACGCAGTATTTT
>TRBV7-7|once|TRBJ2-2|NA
CASSLDVGTGELFF
TGTGCTAGCAGCTTAGATGTGGGGACAGGGGAGCTGTTTTTT
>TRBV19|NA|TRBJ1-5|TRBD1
CASSESRQGAVFNQPQHF
TGTGCCAGTAGTGAATCCCGACAGGGGGCTGTTTTCAATCAGCCCCAGCATTTT
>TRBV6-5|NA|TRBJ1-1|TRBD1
CATRTGGLNTEAFF
TGTGCCACCCGGACAGGGGGCCTGAACACTGAAGCTTTCTTT
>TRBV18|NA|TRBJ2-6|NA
CASSNQGSGANVLTF
TGTGCCAGCTCAAATCAGGGTTCCGGGGCCAACGTCCTGACTTTC
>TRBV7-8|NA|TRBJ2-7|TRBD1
CASSFGTGEYEQYF
TGTGCCAGCAGCTTTGGGACAGGTGAATACGAGCAGTACTTC
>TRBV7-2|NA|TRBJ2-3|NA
CASSLARTSSTDTQYF
TGTGCCAGCAGCTTAGCGCGAACTAGCAGCACAGATACGCAGTATTTT
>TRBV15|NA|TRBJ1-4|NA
CATHTSGAHEKLFF
TGTGCCACGCATACCTCCGGGGCACATGAAAAACTGTTTTTT
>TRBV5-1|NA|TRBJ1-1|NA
CASSLAPNTEAFF
TGCGCCAGCAGCTTGGCACCGAACACTGAAGCTTTCTTT
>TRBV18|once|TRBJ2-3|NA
CASSLAGTDTQYF
TGTGCCAGCTCACTAGCAGGCACAGATACGCAGTATTTT
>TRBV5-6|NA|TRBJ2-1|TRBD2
CASSHKSGSKLHEQFF
TGTGCCAGCAGCCACAAGAGCGGGAGTAAACTACATGAGCAGTTCTTC
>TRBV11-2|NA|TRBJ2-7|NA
CASSLVTPWDLLPSYEQYF
TGTGCCAGCAGCTTAGTTACCCCTTGGGACTTACTCCCTTCCTACGAGCAGTACTTC
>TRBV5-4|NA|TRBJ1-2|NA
CASSTGQGVFGYTF
TGTGCCAGCAGCACCGGCCAAGGGGTCTTCGGCTACACCTTC
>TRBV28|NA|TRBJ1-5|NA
CASKGKSRPQHF
TGTGCCAGCAAAGGGAAATCAAGGCCCCAGCATTTT
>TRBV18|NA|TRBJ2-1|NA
CASSPDLPSYNEQFF
TGTGCCAGCTCACCTGATCTCCCATCCTACAATGAGCAGTTCTTC
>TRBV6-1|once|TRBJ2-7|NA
CASSVGPYEQYF
TGTGCCAGCAGTGTTGGTCCCTACGAGCAGTACTTC
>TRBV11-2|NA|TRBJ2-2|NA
CASSLVYQKNTGELFF
TGTGCCAGCAGCTTAGTTTACCAGAAGAACACCGGGGAGCTGTTTTTT
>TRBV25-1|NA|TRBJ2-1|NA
CASSSFVSGGGGEQFF
TGTGCCAGCAGCTCCTTTGTTTCGGGAGGAGGGGGTGAGCAGTTCTTC
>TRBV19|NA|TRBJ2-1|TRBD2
CASSISRLAGGPFSYNEQFF
TGTGCCAGTAGTATCAGTCGCCTAGCGGGAGGGCCCTTTTCTTACAATGAGCAGTTCTTC
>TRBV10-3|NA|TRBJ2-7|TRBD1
CAISQDRGLDEQYF
TGTGCCATCAGCCAGGACAGGGGGCTCGACGAGCAGTACTTC
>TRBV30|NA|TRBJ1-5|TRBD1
CAWSATGGQPQHF
TGTGCCTGGAGTGCCACAGGGGGTCAGCCCCAGCATTTT
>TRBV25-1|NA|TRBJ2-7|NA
CASSDGRQVTYEQYF
TGTGCCAGCAGTGACGGACGTCAAGTAACCTACGAGCAGTACTTC
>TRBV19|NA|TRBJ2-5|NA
CASSLGETQYF
TGTGCCAGTAGTCTGGGGGAGACCCAGTACTTC
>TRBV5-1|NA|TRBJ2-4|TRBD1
CASSLDFGTGKNIQYF
TGCGCCAGCAGCTTGGACTTCGGGACAGGCAAAAACATTCAGTACTTC
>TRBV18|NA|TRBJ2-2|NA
CASSPQRANTGELFF
TGTGCCAGCTCACCGCAGCGAGCGAACACCGGGGAGCTGTTTTTT
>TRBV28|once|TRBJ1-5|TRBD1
CASPLRQGAFKGQPQHF
TGTGCCAGCCCACTGCGCCAGGGGGCTTTTAAAGGTCAGCCCCAGCATTTT
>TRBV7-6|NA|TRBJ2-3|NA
CASSWRVGSEDTQYF
TGTGCCAGCAGCTGGCGGGTAGGGTCCGAGGATACGCAGTATTTT
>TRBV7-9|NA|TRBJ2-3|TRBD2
CASSEFDVLAGGVTDTQYF
TGTGCCAGCAGCGAATTTGATGTGCTAGCGGGAGGGGTCACAGATACGCAGTATTTT
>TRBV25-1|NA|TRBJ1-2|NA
CASRAKGPNYGYTF
TGTGCCAGCCGGGCTAAGGGCCCTAACTATGGCTACACCTTC
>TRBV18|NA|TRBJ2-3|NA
CASSPKGGDTQYF
TGTGCCAGCTCGCCTAAGGGGGGAGATACGCAGTATTTT
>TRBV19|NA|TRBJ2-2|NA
CASSIARGTGELFF
TGTGCCAGTAGTATAGCCCGGGGCACCGGGGAGCTGTTTTTT
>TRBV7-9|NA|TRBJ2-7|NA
CASSLTGAQGYEQYF
TGTGCCAGCAGCTTAACAGGAGCCCAAGGGTACGAGCAGTACTTC
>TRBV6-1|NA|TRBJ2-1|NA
CASSEWGIEQFF
TGTGCCAGCAGTGAATGGGGGATTGAGCAGTTCTTC
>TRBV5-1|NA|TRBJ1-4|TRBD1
CASSDWTGATNEKLFF
TGCGCCAGCAGCGACTGGACAGGCGCAACTAATGAAAAACTGTTTTTT
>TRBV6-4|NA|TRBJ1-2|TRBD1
CASSRDRGPRSVGYTF
TGTGCCAGCAGTAGGGACAGGGGTCCCCGATCTGTTGGCTACACCTTC
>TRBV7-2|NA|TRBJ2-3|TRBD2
CASSLVLRALADTDTQYF
TGTGCCAGCAGCTTAGTCCTCAGGGCCCTAGCGGACACAGATACGCAGTATTTT
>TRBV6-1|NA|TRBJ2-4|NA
CASSSRWGDGNIQYF
TGTGCCAGCAGTTCCCGATGGGGCGACGGGAACATTCAGTACTTC